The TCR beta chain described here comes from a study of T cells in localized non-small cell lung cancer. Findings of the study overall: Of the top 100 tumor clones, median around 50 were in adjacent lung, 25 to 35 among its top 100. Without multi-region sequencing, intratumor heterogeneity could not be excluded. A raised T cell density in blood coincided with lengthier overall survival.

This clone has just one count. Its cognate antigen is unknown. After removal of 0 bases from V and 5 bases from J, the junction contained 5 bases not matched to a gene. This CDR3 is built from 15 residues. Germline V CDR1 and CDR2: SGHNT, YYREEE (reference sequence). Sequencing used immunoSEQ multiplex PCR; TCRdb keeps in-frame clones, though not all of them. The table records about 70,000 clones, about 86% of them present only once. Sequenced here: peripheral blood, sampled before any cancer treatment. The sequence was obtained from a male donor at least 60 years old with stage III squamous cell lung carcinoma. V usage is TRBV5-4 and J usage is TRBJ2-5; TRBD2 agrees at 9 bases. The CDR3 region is CASSLAGLAGETQYF. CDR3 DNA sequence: TGTGCCAGCAGCTTGGCCGGCCTAGCGGGGGAGACCCAGTACTTC.